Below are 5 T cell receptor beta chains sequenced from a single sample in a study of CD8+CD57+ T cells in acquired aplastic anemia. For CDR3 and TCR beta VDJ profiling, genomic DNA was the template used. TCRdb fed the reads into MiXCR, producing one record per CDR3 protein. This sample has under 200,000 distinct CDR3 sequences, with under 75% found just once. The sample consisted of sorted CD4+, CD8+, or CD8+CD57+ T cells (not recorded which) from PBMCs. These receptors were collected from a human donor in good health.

CDR3 residues: CASSLQGGEAFF. CDR3 DNA sequence: TGTGCCAGCAGTTTACAAGGGGGAGAAGCTTTCTTT. This chain uses TRBV12-3 or TRBV12-4 with TRBJ1-1; possible D gene TRBD1, 6 bases. This CDR3 is 12 amino acids long. V was cut by 2 bases and J by 8 bases, with 9 bases left in between.

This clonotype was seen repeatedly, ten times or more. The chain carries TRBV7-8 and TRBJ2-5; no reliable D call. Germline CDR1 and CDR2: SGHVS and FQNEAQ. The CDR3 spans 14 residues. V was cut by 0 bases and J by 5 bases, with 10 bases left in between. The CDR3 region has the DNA TGTGCCAGCAGCTTAGCGGAGCGATCCGAGACCCAGTACTTC. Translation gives CASSLAERSETQYF.

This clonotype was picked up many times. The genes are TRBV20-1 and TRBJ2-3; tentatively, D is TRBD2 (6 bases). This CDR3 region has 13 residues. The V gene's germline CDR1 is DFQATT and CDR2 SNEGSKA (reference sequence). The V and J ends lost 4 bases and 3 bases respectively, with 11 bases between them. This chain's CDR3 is CSANSGETDTQYF. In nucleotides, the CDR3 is TGCAGTGCTAATAGCGGAGAGACAGATACGCAGTATTTT.

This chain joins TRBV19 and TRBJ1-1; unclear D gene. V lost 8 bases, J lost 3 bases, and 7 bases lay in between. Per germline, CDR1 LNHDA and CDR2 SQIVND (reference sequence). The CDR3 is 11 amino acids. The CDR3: CASWDYTEAFF. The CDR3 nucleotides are TGTGCCAGTTGGGATTACACTGAAGCTTTCTTT.

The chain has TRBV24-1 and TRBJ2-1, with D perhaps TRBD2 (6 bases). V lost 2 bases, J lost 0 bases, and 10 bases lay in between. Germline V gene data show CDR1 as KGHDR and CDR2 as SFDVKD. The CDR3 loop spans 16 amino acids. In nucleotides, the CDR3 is TGTGCCACCAGTGATTCGGCTAGCGTCTCCTACAATGAGCAGTTCTTC. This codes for CATSDSASVSYNEQFF.